This T cell receptor beta chain is drawn from a study of cytomegalovirus exposure and HLA in healthy donors. Study-wide findings and caveats: It was in a later analysis that TCR association rates were seen to vary by HLA locus, highest for DRB1 and lowest for HLA-C.

The CDR3 covers 12 residues. Trimming removed 1 base at V and 5 bases at J, with 6 bases between. Germline V gives CDR1 SGHAT, CDR2 FQNNGV. For this clone: Its cognate antigen is unknown.

PCR amplification relied on 60 Vbeta primers (plus 13 Jbeta primers). The protocol was immunoSEQ multiplex PCR, while the TCRdb copy is restricted to in-frame clones and leaves out a portion. The sample lists more than 90,000 clones, around 80% seen once, with about 8% in the top ten. This clonotype was obtained from a human donor in good health. The V gene is TRBV11-2, the J gene TRBJ2-7, with D hard to call. Sequenced: PBMCs. The CDR3 bases are TGTGCCAGCAGCTTAGGTAAAAACGAGCAGTACTTC. Translated: CASSLGKNEQYF.